A selection of T cell receptor beta chains follows, all from one sample in a study of shared clonotypes between healthy human individuals. The protocol was immunoSEQ multiplex PCR, while the TCRdb copy is restricted to in-frame clones and leaves out a portion. The table records over 2 million clones, 85% to 95% of them present only once. The sample taken for sequencing was naive CD4+ T cells from PBMCs. Every receptor here comes from a young man in good health. Some clones in this sample may be carry-over from other donors' samples. Each CDR3 is given with its conserved first and last residue. Each record gives: D gene, J gene, V gene, clone size, CDR3 DNA, CDR3 protein. The D gene is left open where the match is weak. Clone sizes are given selectively: once, few, many, or a class where the clone is expanded.

D gene: .; J gene: TRBJ1-1; V gene: TRBV6-1; clone size: .; CDR3 DNA: TGTGCCAGCAGTGAGACGGGGGTGGACGCTGAAGCTTTCTTT; CDR3 protein: CASSETGVDAEAFF
D gene: TRBD2; J gene: TRBJ2-3; V gene: TRBV7-8; clone size: .; CDR3 DNA: TGTGCCAGCAGCTCCCTGACTAGCGGGAGTTTTTCAGATACGCAGTATTTT; CDR3 protein: CASSSLTSGSFSDTQYF
D gene: .; J gene: TRBJ1-1; V gene: TRBV7-2; clone size: .; CDR3 DNA: TGTGCCAGCAGCTTGTTTCGATCGGGGACTGAAGCTTTCTTT; CDR3 protein: CASSLFRSGTEAFF
D gene: .; J gene: TRBJ2-1; V gene: TRBV4-2; clone size: .; CDR3 DNA: TGTGCCAGCAGCCAGAGGAATAGCGCCCCCGGCAATGAGCAGTTCTTC; CDR3 protein: CASSQRNSAPGNEQFF
D gene: TRBD1; J gene: TRBJ1-5; V gene: TRBV5-8; clone size: .; CDR3 DNA: TGTGCCAGCAGCCCTATGGGACAGGGCATTAATAGCAATCAGCCCCAGCATTTT; CDR3 protein: CASSPMGQGINSNQPQHF
D gene: TRBD1; J gene: TRBJ2-1; V gene: TRBV7-7; clone size: .; CDR3 DNA: TGTGCCAGCTCCCCCCAGGGGGCAGGGGAGCAGTTCTTC; CDR3 protein: CASSPQGAGEQFF
D gene: .; J gene: TRBJ2-1; V gene: TRBV28; clone size: .; CDR3 DNA: TGTGCCAGCAGTAGGCAGGGGCTAGGGAACAATGAGCAGTTCTTC; CDR3 protein: CASSRQGLGNNEQFF
D gene: .; J gene: TRBJ2-3; V gene: TRBV20-1; clone size: .; CDR3 DNA: TGCAGTGCTAGTCGTCATACGCAGTATTTT; CDR3 protein: CSASRHTQYF
D gene: .; J gene: TRBJ2-7; V gene: TRBV19; clone size: .; CDR3 DNA: TGTGCCAGTAGTATAGCGGGGATGTGGAACGAGCAGTACTTC; CDR3 protein: CASSIAGMWNEQYF
D gene: .; J gene: TRBJ1-5; V gene: TRBV19; clone size: .; CDR3 DNA: TGTGCCAGTAGTATGGCCCTGGGGCCCCAGCATTTT; CDR3 protein: CASSMALGPQHF
D gene: .; J gene: TRBJ2-7; V gene: TRBV6-5; clone size: .; CDR3 DNA: TGTGCCAGCAGTTACTCACGCTCGGGGCTCGGGGAGCAGTACTTC; CDR3 protein: CASSYSRSGLGEQYF
D gene: .; J gene: TRBJ2-2; V gene: TRBV5-1; clone size: .; CDR3 DNA: TGCGCCAGCAGCTTGGCCAAAGGGCCGCTGAACACCGGGGAGCTGTTTTTT; CDR3 protein: CASSLAKGPLNTGELFF
D gene: .; J gene: TRBJ2-4; V gene: TRBV28; clone size: .; CDR3 DNA: TGTGCCAGCAGCCCTTATAAGGGGAGCGCCAAAAACATTCAGTACTTC; CDR3 protein: CASSPYKGSAKNIQYF
D gene: TRBD1; J gene: TRBJ2-5; V gene: TRBV25-1; clone size: .; CDR3 DNA: TGTGCCAGCAGTGAATCGACAGGGCAGGAGACCCAGTACTTC; CDR3 protein: CASSESTGQETQYF
D gene: .; J gene: TRBJ2-4; V gene: TRBV7-9; clone size: .; CDR3 DNA: TGTGCCAGCAGCCCACGGGCGGGGACCCTAGCCAAAAACATTCAGTACTTC; CDR3 protein: CASSPRAGTLAKNIQYF
D gene: TRBD1; J gene: TRBJ1-4; V gene: TRBV28; clone size: .; CDR3 DNA: TGTGCCAGCAGTTTCTCCAGGGGGGAGGAAAAACTGTTTTTT; CDR3 protein: CASSFSRGEEKLFF
D gene: .; J gene: TRBJ2-7; V gene: TRBV29-1; clone size: .; CDR3 DNA: TGCAGCGTTTCCCCGGCGAGCTCCTACGAGCAGTACTTC; CDR3 protein: CSVSPASSYEQYF
D gene: .; J gene: TRBJ1-2; V gene: TRBV20-1; clone size: .; CDR3 DNA: TGCAGTGCTATGGAGCAGTATGGCTACACCTTC; CDR3 protein: CSAMEQYGYTF
D gene: .; J gene: TRBJ1-1; V gene: TRBV29-1; clone size: .; CDR3 DNA: TGCAGCGTTGCCAGGGACACTGAAGCTTTCTTT; CDR3 protein: CSVARDTEAFF
D gene: .; J gene: TRBJ1-1; V gene: TRBV2; clone size: .; CDR3 DNA: TGTGCCAGCACTACGCAAGGGGGTACTGAAGCTTTCTTT; CDR3 protein: CASTTQGGTEAFF
D gene: .; J gene: TRBJ2-3; V gene: TRBV11-3; clone size: .; CDR3 DNA: TGTGCCAGCAGCCATAGCACAGATACGCAGTATTTT; CDR3 protein: CASSHSTDTQYF
D gene: TRBD2; J gene: TRBJ2-7; V gene: TRBV10-1; clone size: .; CDR3 DNA: TGCGCCAGCAGCGCCCTGCGGGGGGCCAAGTACTTC; CDR3 protein: CASSALRGAKYF
D gene: .; J gene: TRBJ2-5; V gene: TRBV7-9; clone size: once; CDR3 DNA: TGTGCCAGCAGCTTACGAACGGGAGAGGTGTATGAGACCCAGTACTTC; CDR3 protein: CASSLRTGEVYETQYF